The rows below give T cell receptor beta chains drawn from one sample of a study of blood T cell repertoires in COVID-19. The method was immunoSEQ multiplex PCR; TCRdb's version includes in-frame clones alone and lacks a portion of them. The sample holds 90,000 to 100,000 clones, 80% to 85% seen once. Sequenced sample: peripheral blood. These receptors all come from a man aged 65-85 years with active or convalescent COVID-19. Both conserved end residues are part of each CDR3.

TRBV11-3	TRBJ2-2	CASSLVSGFTGELFF
TRBV28	TRBJ1-2	CASTRSGRGNYGYTF
TRBV6-5	TRBJ1-5	CASSYSGAGTNQPQHF
TRBV9	TRBJ1-1	CASSVVGQTNTEAFF
TRBV7-9	TRBJ1-2	CASSKQGISGYTF
TRBV2	TRBJ1-6	CASSEWGQGGSPLHF
TRBV19	TRBJ1-1	CASSIGQAVGTEAFF
TRBV5-1	TRBJ1-1	CASRLQGDTEAFF
TRBV28	TRBJ1-2	CASSRDPDRNYGYTF
TRBV6-5	TRBJ2-2	CASSYYRVGTGELFF
TRBV28	TRBJ1-6	CASSSGQGARNSPLHF
TRBV9	TRBJ2-5	CASSASYQETQYF
TRBV2	TRBJ1-5	CASKDRWVNQPQHF
TRBV6-2/TRBV6-3	TRBJ1-5	CASSYLTGGPKNQPQHF
TRBV28	TRBJ1-6	CASSLPGQGGSPLHF
TRBV28	TRBJ2-1	CASHGGVYNEQFF
TRBV19	TRBJ1-1	CASSPRQGENTEAFF
TRBV7-8	TRBJ2-1	CASRRTGAGGRPNEQFF
TRBV6-5	TRBJ2-6	CASSYGASGANVLTF
TRBV5-5	TRBJ2-5	CASSLGVAGGETQYF
TRBV10-3	TRBJ1-1	CATHFVREATEAFF
TRBV5-1	TRBJ1-6	CASSTGGQMGFNSPLHF
TRBV11-2	TRBJ1-6	CASSLGTGGGSPLHF
TRBV5-6	TRBJ1-6	CASSVTGSGNSPLHF
TRBV6-5	TRBJ2-3	CASGGTHTDTQYF
TRBV29-1	TRBJ2-1	CSVQGVSYNEQFF
TRBV28	TRBJ1-3	CASRSPGGSGNTIYF
TRBV5-1	TRBJ2-3	CASSRGTSGGTDTQYF
TRBV6-5	TRBJ1-2	CASSSPDRGSGYTF
TRBV5-1	TRBJ2-5	CASSLEPRGGSGETQYF
TRBV7-2	TRBJ2-3	CASSIRLIASTDTQYF
TRBV3-1/TRBV3-2	TRBJ1-1	CASSLLGLGTEAFF